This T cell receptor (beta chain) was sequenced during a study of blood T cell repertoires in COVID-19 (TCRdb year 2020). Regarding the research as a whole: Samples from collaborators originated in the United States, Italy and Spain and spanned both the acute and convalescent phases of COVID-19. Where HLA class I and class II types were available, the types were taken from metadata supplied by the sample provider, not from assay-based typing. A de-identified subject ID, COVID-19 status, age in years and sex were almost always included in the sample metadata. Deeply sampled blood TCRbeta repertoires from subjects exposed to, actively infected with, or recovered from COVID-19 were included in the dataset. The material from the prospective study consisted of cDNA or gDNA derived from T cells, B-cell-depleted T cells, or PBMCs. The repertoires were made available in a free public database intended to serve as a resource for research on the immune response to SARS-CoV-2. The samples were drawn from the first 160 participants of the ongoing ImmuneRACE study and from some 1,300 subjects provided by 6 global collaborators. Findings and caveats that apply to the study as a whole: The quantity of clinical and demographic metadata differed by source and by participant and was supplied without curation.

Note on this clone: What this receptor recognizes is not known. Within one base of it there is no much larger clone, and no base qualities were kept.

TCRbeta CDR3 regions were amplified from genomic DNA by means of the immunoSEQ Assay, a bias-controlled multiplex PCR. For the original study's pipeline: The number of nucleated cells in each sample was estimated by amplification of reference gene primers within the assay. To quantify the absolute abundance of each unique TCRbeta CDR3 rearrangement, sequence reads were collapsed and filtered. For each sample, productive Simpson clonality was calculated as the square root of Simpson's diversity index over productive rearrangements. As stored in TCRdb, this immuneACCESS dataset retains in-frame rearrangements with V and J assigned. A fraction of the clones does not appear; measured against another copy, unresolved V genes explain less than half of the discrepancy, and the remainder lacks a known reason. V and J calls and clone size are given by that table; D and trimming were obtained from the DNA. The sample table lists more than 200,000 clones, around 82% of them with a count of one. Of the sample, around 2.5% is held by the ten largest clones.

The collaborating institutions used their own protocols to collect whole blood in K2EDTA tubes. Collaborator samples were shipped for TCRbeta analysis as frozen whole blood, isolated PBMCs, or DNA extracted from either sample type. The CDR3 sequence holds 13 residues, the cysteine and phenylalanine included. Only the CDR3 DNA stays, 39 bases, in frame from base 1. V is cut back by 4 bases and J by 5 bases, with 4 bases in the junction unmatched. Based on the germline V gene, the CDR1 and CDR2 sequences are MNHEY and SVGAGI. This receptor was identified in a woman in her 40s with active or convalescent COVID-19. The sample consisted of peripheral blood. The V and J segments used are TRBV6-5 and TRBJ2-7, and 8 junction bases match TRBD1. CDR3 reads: CASSLQGVDEQYF. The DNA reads TGTGCCAGCAGTTTACAGGGGGTGGACGAGCAGTACTTC.